Presented here are 7 T cell receptor beta chains from one specimen sequenced in a study of T cells in Graves' hyperthyroidism and ophthalmopathy (dated by TCRdb to the late 2010s). Library prep was done by multiplex PCR. These reads were obtained on an Illumina HiSeq 2000. Amplification of TCR beta CDR3 regions was carried out from RNA transcripts. The TCR CDR3 was subjected to a first round of RT-PCR using the HTBI primer set and the Qiagen OneStep RT-PCR kit. TCRdb handled the public reads itself, with Q25 trimming in fastp and clone calling in MiXCR, and kept productive beta chains. CDR3 protein duplicates are merged, each entry listing the most common genes and DNA. This sample gives around 350,000 distinct CDR3 sequences in total; 15% to 18% of them show up just once. The top ten clones comprise roughly a quarter of the sample. Sequenced input: blood. Source of these receptors: a young woman with Graves' hyperthyroidism that later progressed to Graves' ophthalmopathy.

As regards this clonotype: A much more abundant neighbour one base away suggests this may be a read error. It is likely a read error, because the conserved phenylalanine at the end of the CDR3 is missing. The chain carries TRBV20-1 and TRBJ2-1; 10 bases agree with TRBD2. With 6 bases clipped from V and 4 bases from J, the junction kept 9 bases outside the gene matches. The CDR3 loop spans 15 amino acids. Germline V gene sequence: CDR1 DFQATT, CDR2 SNEGSKA (reference sequence). The chain's CDR3 is CSAQAPSGGYNEQFL. CDR3 nucleotide sequence: TGCAGTGCACAAGCCCCTAGCGGGGGATACAATGAGCAGTTCCTC.

This clonotype was detected ten times or more. CDR3 sequence (DNA): TGTGCCAGCAGTTTACGACCGGTCAGCTCCTACGAGCAGTACTTC. It yields the protein CASSLRPVSSYEQYF. The chain recombines TRBV28 with TRBJ2-7; D is ambiguous. Germline assignment: CDR1 MDHEN and CDR2 SYDVKM. The CDR3 spans 15 residues. V gave up 2 bases and J gave up 0 bases, with 11 bases separating them.

This clonotype was seen ten or more times. V usage is TRBV7-9 and J usage is TRBJ1-4, with TRBD1 matching 12 bases. The CDR3 extends over 19 amino acids. Germline CDR1 SEHNR, CDR2 FQNEAQ (reference sequence). The J segment lost 0 bases and the V segment lost 5 bases, leaving 10 bases of the junction unmatched. The DNA of the CDR3 is TGTGCCAGCAGCCAAGAACCGGGACAGGGGGCTGCAACTAATGAAAAACTGTTTTTT. This translates into CASSQEPGQGAATNEKLFF.

This clonotype occurred many times. The chain couples TRBV11-2 to TRBJ2-7, with D tentatively TRBD1 or TRBD2 (5 bases each). Germline values: CDR1 SGHAT, CDR2 FQNNGV. CDR3 length equals 15 residues. V lost 0 bases to trimming and J lost 4 bases, with 13 bases between them. CDR3 sequence (DNA): TGTGCCAGCAGCTTAGATCTGGGACCACAATACGAGCAGTACTTC. Translating gives CASSLDLGPQYEQYF.

This clonotype was seen only a few times. For the CDR3, the DNA is TGTGCCAGCAGTGATCTGAGCGGGAGATCGTACAATGAGCAGTTCTTC. This gives the protein CASSDLSGRSYNEQFF. This chain joins TRBV6-4 and TRBJ2-1; 8 bases align to TRBD2. The V gene's germline CDR1 is MRHNA and CDR2 SNTAGT. V lost 3 bases, J lost 4 bases, and 8 bases stayed unmatched. The CDR3 covers 16 residues.

In its sample, this clonotype was seen many times. The rearrangement uses TRBV2 and TRBJ2-7; D unclear. The CDR3 runs to 10 residues. V lost 5 bases to trimming and J lost 6 bases, with 5 bases between them. Germline lookup yields CDR1 SNHLY and CDR2 FYNNEI. CDR3 sequence (DNA): TGTGCCAGCAGTTCCGTCGAGCAGTACTTC. Protein product: CASSSVEQYF. The full variable domain, rest sourced from reference TRBV2 and TRBJ2-7, is EPEVTQTPSHQVTQMGQEVILRCVPISNHLYFYWYRQILGQKVEFLVSFYNNEISEKSEIFDDQFSVERPDGSNFTLKIRSTKLEDSAMYFCASSSVEQYFGPGTRLTVT.

The V call is TRBV5-1, the J call TRBJ2-2; no clear D. With 7 bases removed from V and 0 bases from J, the gap between germline ends came to 10 bases. CDR1 is SGHRS, CDR2 YFSETQ, per germline. The CDR3 loop spans 14 amino acids. CDR3 sequence (DNA): TGCGCCAGCCAAGGGCCCGCGAACACCGGGGAGCTGTTTTTT. It codes for CASQGPANTGELFF.